This T cell receptor (beta chain) was recovered during a study of T-cell reconstitution after alpha-beta-depleted transplantation in children. Study observations and caveats: Surviving recipient cells, namely T cells and thymic progenitors, were the source of high day-60 TCRbeta diversity in some patients. By about two months after transplant, alpha-beta T cells reportedly arose from several hundred graft clones that had expanded. One year post-transplant, T-cell counts and diversity were largely derived from T cells produced anew.

CDR3 length equals 15 residues. The ends were cut back, 4 bases at V and 4 bases at J, with 18 bases in the middle. The germline V gene has CDR1 SQVTM and CDR2 ANQGSEA. Regarding this clonotype: Its antigen is not identified.

Preparation of the TCRbeta library involved a method that used unique molecular identifiers. TCRdb ran MiXCR on the PCR reads and lists one entry per CDR3 protein. Among 450,000 to 550,000 distinct CDR3 sequences listed, about an eighth were seen once. Material: PBMCs, mostly from graft donor cells, obtained 180 days after TCRalphabeta/CD19-depleted stem cell transplant. The sequence came from a female patient aged 2-10 years who had a stem cell transplant for aplastic anemia, so the T cells may come from the graft donor. This rearrangement joins TRBV29-1 to TRBJ2-3, with D possibly TRBD2 on 5 matching bases. CDR3 nucleotide sequence: TGCAGCGTTGGACGGCTAGCCGTAGATTCAGATACGCAGTATTTT. Translation: CSVGRLAVDSDTQYF.